The T cell receptor beta chain under discussion was sequenced for a study of blood T cell repertoires in COVID-19. Per the authors' pipeline: Estimates of nucleated cell counts were drawn from the amplification of reference gene primers. The data were produced by immunoSEQ multiplex PCR, yet TCRdb's version contains in-frame clones alone and is incomplete. The DNA was the basis for D and trimming; V, J and clone size are from that table. The table records 150,000 to 200,000 clones, 85% of them present only once. The TCR sequence derives from a human donor with acute or convalescent COVID-19. The donor label of this sample is uncertain. The sample was peripheral blood.

The CDR3 is CASRTGTEAFF. The CDR3 DNA follows: TGTGCCAGTAGGACAGGGACTGAAGCTTTCTTT. The chain is built from TRBV19 and TRBJ1-1; the match to TRBD1 covers 7 bases. The trim removed 6 bases at V and 5 bases at J, leaving 0 bases unmatched. CDR3 length: 11 residues. Germline CDR1 is LNHDA and CDR2 is SQIVND (reference sequence).